Below, one TCR beta chain is given with its context. The germline V gene encodes CDR1 SGHRS and CDR2 YFSETQ. Trimming removed 4 bases at V and 8 bases at J, with 12 bases between. CDR3 length equals 12 residues. Recruits, aged about 18 to 100 years, lived in under 25 US areas. Authors' analysis steps: Researchers report that nucleated cell counts were estimated from reference gene primer amplification. Sequenced by immunoSEQ multiplex PCR; TCRdb stores in-frame clones only, minus some. That table gives V, J and clone size, and the DNA gave D and trimming. The table shows a few hundred thousand clones, with approximately 88% occurring only once. The sample originates from a study of blood T cell repertoires in COVID-19.

Specimen: PBMCs or T cells enriched from blood (not recorded which). This clonotype originated in a man younger than 45 who had recovered from COVID-19. The chain uses TRBV5-1 and TRBJ1-2; D gene uncertain. The DNA for the CDR3 is TGCGCCAGCAGCCCTACGGTATGGGGCTACACCTTC. Translation: CASSPTVWGYTF.